This T cell receptor beta chain was sequenced in a study of beta chain features in type 1 diabetes. Comments on this clone: Its antigen is as yet unknown.

Expressed TCRB transcripts were sequenced after all isolated RNA was converted to cDNA. The assay was immunoSEQ multiplex PCR, and TCRdb's table has in-frame clones only and misses some. There are 240,000 or so clones in the sample; around 14% occur only once, and approximately 0.021% lies in the top ten. Study-wide results and limits: TCRB CDR3s from Type 1 diabetes patients were moderately but significantly shorter in all four CD4+ subsets.

The CDR3 length is 13 residues. J lost 11 bases, V lost 7 bases, and 8 bases had no gene match. Germline values: CDR1 LGHNT, CDR2 FRNRAP. The source of this sequence is a man aged 30 to 45 with type 1 diabetes. Sequenced: naive CD4+ T cells from blood. The rearrangement uses TRBV12-5 and TRBJ1-1; 12 bases map to TRBD1. The CDR3 DNA follows: TGTGCTAGTGCCGCGCCGGGACAGGGGGCGGCTTTCTTT. It is translated as CASAAPGQGAAFF.